This TCR beta chain was identified in a study of graft-versus-host responses after intestinal transplantation. Study background: Induction using anti-thymocyte globulin, followed by tacrolimus and steroids for about 3 years, was given to all recipients.

Concerning this clone itself: Antigen unknown.

Study-level findings and limits: Detection of GvH clones occurred in recipient marrow, and some had their first appearance in ileum or blood. The presence of high graft-versus-host to host-versus-graft clonal ratios in allografts characterized patients with graft-donor T cell macrochimerism.

Germline-derived CDR1 and CDR2 are MNHEY and SMNVEV (reference sequence). Trimming removed 4 bases from V and 5 bases from J, with 15 bases in between. This CDR3 contains 14 residues. Profiling relied on immunoSEQ multiplex PCR, and the TCRdb table lists in-frame clones only, not all of them. Among around 92,000 clones listed, 86% were seen once. The chain joins TRBV27 to TRBJ2-7, with D tentatively TRBD2 (7 bases). Sequenced here: PBMCs, sampled 255 days after intestinal transplant. The source is a human patient who received an intestinal transplant, so some T cells may come from the graft donor. The CDR3 DNA follows: TGTGCCAGCAGTTCGGGGGGCCGTTTCGACGAGCAGTACTTC. It codes for CASSSGGRFDEQYF.